A selection of T cell receptor beta chains follows, all from one sample in a study of regulatory T cells in long-lasting Graves disease. TCRdb fed the multiplex PCR reads into MiXCR, producing one record per CDR3 protein. There are 400,000 to 500,000 distinct CDR3 sequences in the sample; 21% occur only once, and around an eighth lies in the top ten. Sequenced here: peripheral blood mononuclear cells (PBMCs), sampled when the disease was refractory, from a patient treated with antithyroid drugs. The receptors here all came from a female donor with Graves disease. Both conserved end residues are trimmed from each CDR3. Expanded clones get a size class; other rows say once, few or many, or leave the size out.

j_gene | v_gene | abundance | CDR3aa
TRBJ1-4 | TRBV2 | once | ASREQRSNEKLF
TRBJ2-2 | TRBV5-1 | - | ASSLPGQGADGELF
TRBJ2-3 | TRBV20-1 | - | SARRPASTDTQY
TRBJ2-3 | TRBV15 | few | ATSRDLTSGRRDTQY
TRBJ2-1 | TRBV2 | - | ASREDKLYNSYNEQF
TRBJ2-5 | TRBV14 | - | ASSHKPGLAIFQETQY
TRBJ2-7 | TRBV28 | - | ASRQRESFREQY
TRBJ2-1 | TRBV12-3/TRBV12-4 | - | ASGPRWRGSYNEQF
TRBJ1-6 | TRBV7-6 | - | ASSLRPWQGGDSPLH
TRBJ1-1 | TRBV27 | - | ASRARIAGAS
TRBJ1-1 | TRBV28 | many | ASTRSTGTEAF
TRBJ2-4 | TRBV18 | - | ASSPWTGIAKNIQY
TRBJ2-5 | TRBV6-5 | many | ASSYDRGVETQY
TRBJ2-2 | TRBV7-3 | few | ASSPSRGTGELF
TRBJ2-7 | TRBV7-6 | - | ASSPSASGEPYEQY
TRBJ2-4 | TRBV6-2/TRBV6-3 | many | ASSYSGGSGKNIQY
TRBJ2-5 | TRBV7-2 | few | ASSLTPSDKETQY
TRBJ2-1 | TRBV7-8 | many | ASGSSYNEQF
TRBJ1-5 | TRBV27 | - | ASSFQSSNQPQH
TRBJ2-5 | TRBV12-3/TRBV12-4 | many | ASSLIRGETQY
TRBJ2-3 | TRBV25-1 | - | ASSTSGSTDTQY
TRBJ2-7 | TRBV28 | many | ASSLQGNSYEQY
TRBJ2-2 | TRBV7-9 | - | ASSFPGKGQASGPGTGELF
TRBJ2-7 | TRBV28 | many | ASCSSGTDQQQY
TRBJ1-2 | TRBV27 | - | ASSSRTDARPYT
TRBJ2-7 | TRBV2 | many | ASSEPQERANIITYEQY
TRBJ2-3 | TRBV11-3 | - | ASSRSSASTDTQY
TRBJ2-5 | TRBV2 | many | ASSEERVAGAETQY
TRBJ1-1 | TRBV27 | many | ASSYGFATDITEAF
TRBJ1-2 | TRBV18 | many | ASSRSGQGSYGYT
TRBJ2-2 | TRBV7-8 | - | ASSLDREGPDTGELF
TRBJ1-2 | TRBV29-1 | - | SVDRASNYGYT
TRBJ2-2 | TRBV30 | - | ACRSGGSSGELF
TRBJ1-2 | TRBV28 | many | ASSLRTGGRGYT
TRBJ2-5 | TRBV10-2 | many | ASSDLGREEETQY
TRBJ1-1 | TRBV19 | - | ASNAALPNTEAF
TRBJ2-2 | TRBV3-1 | - | ASSQVRDLNAGELF
TRBJ1-2 | TRBV3-1 | - | ASSQRDRADGYT
TRBJ1-6 | TRBV5-8 | many | ASSTQSPLH
TRBJ2-5 | TRBV20-1 | many | SARDDRVETQY
TRBJ1-5 | TRBV4-2 | many | ASSQEGGGNQPQH
TRBJ1-4 | TRBV7-6 | many | ASSLVGSGPDEKLF
TRBJ2-5 | TRBV29-1 | few | SVGGGSSREETQY
TRBJ2-7 | TRBV2 | many | ASSEPTSGRPYEQY
TRBJ1-4 | TRBV29-1 | - | SVLILGEKLF
TRBJ2-5 | TRBV10-3 | - | AIAGSQETQY